These T cell receptor beta chains were read from a single sample in a study of T cell responses to AZD1222 COVID-19 vaccine. This table comes from immunoSEQ multiplex PCR, and its TCRdb copy is limited to in-frame clones, with some not included. The profile shows 100,000 to 150,000 clones, around 86% of them singletons. The sample consisted of peripheral blood, taken 28 days after the second AZD1222 dose. The source of these receptors is an adult who received the AZD1222 COVID-19 vaccine. Each CDR3 is given with its conserved first and last residue. A D gene is named only where the DNA matches it firmly. Size is omitted from some rows. Given values are once, few, many or a class for expanded clones.

TRBJ1-2 TRBV28 - TRBD1 TGTGCCGCCGGGGACAGGTTAACTGGATATGGCTACACCTTC CAAGDRLTGYGYTF
TRBJ1-6 TRBV5-4 - - TGTGCCAGCAGCTTGGTGGGTTGGAGTTCACCCCTCCACTTT CASSLVGWSSPLHF
TRBJ1-2 TRBV7-9 few - TGTGCCAGCAGCTTAAATTCAGGCTACACCTTC CASSLNSGYTF
TRBJ2-3 TRBV6-4 - - TGTGCCAGCAGTGTGGAGGGAAGCACAGATACGCAGTATTTT CASSVEGSTDTQYF
TRBJ2-3 TRBV6-2/TRBV6-3 - - TGTGCCAGCAGTTACGGACCCACCACAGATACGCAGTATTTT CASSYGPTTDTQYF
TRBJ2-7 TRBV5-1 - - TGCGCCAGCAGTCGGGACCAAAGCTCCTACGAGCAGTACTTC CASSRDQSSYEQYF
TRBJ1-5 TRBV6-6 - TRBD1 TGTGCCAGCAGTATTGGGACAGCGTATAGCAATCAGCCCCAGCATTTT CASSIGTAYSNQPQHF
TRBJ1-2 TRBV5-4 - TRBD1 TGTGCCAGCAGCTCACCCGGGACAGGGAATGGCTACACCTTC CASSSPGTGNGYTF
TRBJ2-2 TRBV27 - TRBD1 TGTGCCAGCAGTTTTTCGGGACAGGCAACACCTTGGACCGGGGAGCTGTTTTTT CASSFSGQATPWTGELFF
TRBJ2-2 TRBV24-1 - TRBD1 TGTGCCACCAGTGATTGGACAGGGAACACCGGGGAGCTGTTTTTT CATSDWTGNTGELFF
TRBJ1-1 TRBV14 - - TGTGCCAGCAGCCGAAACCCCAACACTGAAGCTTTCTTT CASSRNPNTEAFF
TRBJ1-3 TRBV3-1/TRBV3-2 - - TGTGCCAGCAGCCTGGGCTCTGGAAACACCATATATTTT CASSLGSGNTIYF
TRBJ2-3 TRBV7-9 - TRBD2 TGTGCCAGCAGCTTACAAGCGACTAGCGGGTTCACAGATACGCAGTATTTT CASSLQATSGFTDTQYF
TRBJ1-2 TRBV7-9 - - TGTGCCAGCAGCCCTCCGGGGTTCGGGATGTCGAATGGCTACACCTTC CASSPPGFGMSNGYTF
TRBJ1-3 TRBV1 - - TGCACCAGCAGCCAAGATCTTGACACTGGACTGGGAAACACCATATATTTT CTSSQDLDTGLGNTIYF
TRBJ2-7 TRBV28 - - TGTGCCAGCAGTTTATGGCAGGGACGGGAGTCCGAGCAGTACTTC CASSLWQGRESEQYF
TRBJ2-3 TRBV11-3 - - TGTGCCAGCAGCCACCGGGACTCCACGGATACGCAGTATTTT CASSHRDSTDTQYF
TRBJ1-2 TRBV19 - TRBD1 TGTGCCAGTAGTCAAACAGGGGGGGCCCCCTATGGCTACACCTTC CASSQTGGAPYGYTF
TRBJ2-7 TRBV4-3 - - TGCGCCAGCAGCCAAGACTGGAAAGCCTACGAGCAGTACTTC CASSQDWKAYEQYF
TRBJ2-5 TRBV29-1 - - TGCAGCGTTGAATACGGGGGCCCCTCCGAGTACTTC CSVEYGGPSEYF
TRBJ1-2 TRBV9 - TRBD1 TGTGCCAGCAGCGTGGCGACAGGGTCTATGGGGGGCTACACCTTC CASSVATGSMGGYTF
TRBJ1-1 TRBV18 - - TGTGCCAGCTCAGAACTGGACAGTTCGAACACTGAAGCTTTCTTT CASSELDSSNTEAFF
TRBJ1-1 TRBV4-3 - - TGCGCCAGCAGCCAAGGGACACAGAACACTGAAGCTTTCTTT CASSQGTQNTEAFF
TRBJ1-4 TRBV6-5 once - TGTGCCAGCAGTTACGTACGGTCTAATGAAAAACTGTTTTTT CASSYVRSNEKLFF
TRBJ1-1 TRBV2 once TRBD1 TGTGCCAGCAGTGGGACAGGGGTTACTGAAGCTTTCTTT CASSGTGVTEAFF
TRBJ2-2 TRBV3-1/TRBV3-2 - TRBD2 TGTGCCAGCAGCCAAGATCTCACTAGCGGGGGGGCCGGGGAGCTGTTTTTT CASSQDLTSGGAGELFF
TRBJ1-3 TRBV2 - - TGTGCCAGCAGTGAACCTGGAAACACCATATATTTT CASSEPGNTIYF
TRBJ2-6 TRBV7-9 once - TGTGCCAGCAGCTTACTCCTTTCCGTGACGGACCGTTCTGCCAACGTCCTGACTTTC CASSLLLSVTDRSANVLTF
TRBJ2-3 TRBV6-5 - TRBD2 TGTGCCAGCAGCCTTAGCGGGGTATTTGATACGCAGTATTTT CASSLSGVFDTQYF
TRBJ1-6 TRBV7-2 once - TGTGCCAGCAGCTTAGCTGGCCACCTGAGCTCCTATAATTCACCCCTCCACTTT CASSLAGHLSSYNSPLHF
TRBJ1-2 TRBV6-4 - - TGTGCCAGCAGTGACTCGAGCAAAGGGACTTCGTCTATGAGCTACACCTTC CASSDSSKGTSSMSYTF
TRBJ1-5 TRBV6-2/TRBV6-3 - TRBD1 TGTGCCAGCAGTTATCCTCGGACAGGGGAACAGCCCCAGCATTTT CASSYPRTGEQPQHF
TRBJ1-2 TRBV7-2 - - TGTGCCAGCAGCTTTGGCGGGTCTAACTATGGCTACACCTTC CASSFGGSNYGYTF
TRBJ2-2 TRBV14 - - TGTGCCAGCAGCCCCAGGTGGCCAACGAACACCGGGGAGCTGTTTTTT CASSPRWPTNTGELFF
TRBJ2-7 TRBV5-1 - TRBD1 TGCGCCAGCAGCTTGGAGGGGACAGGGGCCTACGAGCAGTACTTC CASSLEGTGAYEQYF
TRBJ1-2 TRBV5-1 - - TGCGCCAGCAGCTTAGGAGGAGAGGGCTACACCTTC CASSLGGEGYTF
TRBJ2-5 TRBV6-2/TRBV6-3 - TRBD1 TGTGCCAGCAGCCCGGGACAGATCCAAGAGACCCAGTACTTC CASSPGQIQETQYF
TRBJ1-2 TRBV19 - - TGTGCCAGTAATGGTGGGACCCTACTAAACTATGGCTACACCTTC CASNGGTLLNYGYTF
TRBJ1-1 TRBV6-5 - - TGTGCCAGCAGCAAAAAGGGGGATTGGAACACTGAAGCTTTCTTT CASSKKGDWNTEAFF
TRBJ1-1 TRBV12-3/TRBV12-4 - - TGTGCCAGCAGTGGGGGAGGGATCACTGAAGCTTTCTTT CASSGGGITEAFF
TRBJ1-1 TRBV5-1 - TRBD1 TGCGCCAGCAGCCCGGACAGGTTCGGTGAAGCTTTCTTT CASSPDRFGEAFF
TRBJ2-1 TRBV14 once - TGTGCCAGCAGCCAAGGGCCGGGGGACCCGCACATAATCTACAATGAGCAGTTCTTC CASSQGPGDPHIIYNEQFF
TRBJ2-3 TRBV9 - - TGTGCCAGCAGCGTAAGGGAGGCGGGGAGCACAGATACGCAGTATTTT CASSVREAGSTDTQYF
TRBJ2-5 TRBV5-1 - - TGCGCCAGCAGCTTCAACAGGGTGGAGACCCAGTACTTC CASSFNRVETQYF
TRBJ2-7 TRBV11-2 - - TGTGCCAGCAGCTTAGCAGGGGTTAAAGAGCAGTACTTC CASSLAGVKEQYF
TRBJ1-5 TRBV19 - - TGTGCCAGTAGTACGGACGGTTTAAATCAGCCCCAGCATTTT CASSTDGLNQPQHF
TRBJ1-1 TRBV19 - TRBD1 TGTGCCACCCTCCCCCCCAAGACAGGGGGTTGGACTGAAGCTTTCTTT CATLPPKTGGWTEAFF
TRBJ2-7 TRBV5-1 once - TGCGCCAGCAGGCCCCAGGGGGGGTCTCCGGGTTTATACGAGCAGTACTTC CASRPQGGSPGLYEQYF
TRBJ2-2 TRBV28 - TRBD1 TGTGCCAGCAGTTTCTTCCCTGGGACAGGCGGCCACACCGGGGAGCTGTTTTTT CASSFFPGTGGHTGELFF
TRBJ1-1 TRBV12-3/TRBV12-4 - - TGTGCCAGCAGTGGTTACACTGAAGCTTTCTTT CASSGYTEAFF
TRBJ2-7 TRBV20-1 once - TGCAGTGCCGGCAGGGGCTTAGAGCAGTACTTC CSAGRGLEQYF
TRBJ2-7 TRBV3-1/TRBV3-2 - TRBD1 TGTGCCAGCAGCCTCTGGGACAGCTCCTACGAGCAGTACTTC CASSLWDSSYEQYF
TRBJ1-1 TRBV5-1 - - TGCGCCAGCAGCTTGGGGGTGGGCATGAACACTGAAGCTTTCTTT CASSLGVGMNTEAFF
TRBJ1-1 TRBV2 once - TGTGCCAGCTCTCAACAGGGGAACACTGAAGCTTTCTTT CASSQQGNTEAFF
TRBJ1-5 TRBV5-4 - - TGTGCCAGCAGCTTGGGACGCGACACCGGAGAGCCCCAGCATTTT CASSLGRDTGEPQHF
TRBJ1-6 TRBV7-2 - - TGTGCCAGCAGGAAAGGTCTGAACAATTCACCCCTCCACTTT CASRKGLNNSPLHF
TRBJ2-1 TRBV7-2 - - TGTGCCAGCAGCTTAGGGACTACCTCCTACAATGAGCAGTTCTTC CASSLGTTSYNEQFF
TRBJ1-1 TRBV19 - TRBD1 TGTGCCAGTAGAAGACAGGGAGGCACTGAAGCTTTCTTT CASRRQGGTEAFF
TRBJ1-2 TRBV6-2/TRBV6-3 - TRBD1 TGTGCCAGCAGTTACTCGTCTTGGGGGACAGCTGAATATGGCTACACCTTC CASSYSSWGTAEYGYTF
TRBJ1-5 TRBV3-1/TRBV3-2 - - TGTGCCAGCAGCCAAGGAGGGGCGCATCAGCCCCAGCATTTT CASSQGGAHQPQHF